The 9 T cell receptor beta chains reported below all come from one sample, sequenced in a study of blood T cell repertoires in COVID-19. Data came from immunoSEQ multiplex PCR; TCRdb stores just in-frame clones and leaves some out. The sample includes some 120,000 clones, approximately 80% of them seen just once. Material for sequencing was peripheral blood. The receptors were sampled from a man between 65 and 80 years old with acute or convalescent COVID-19.

This chain connects TRBV12-3 or TRBV12-4 to TRBJ1-2; tentatively, D is TRBD1 (6 bases). This CDR3 contains 13 residues. V lost 6 bases to trimming and J lost 6 bases, with 14 bases between them. CDR3 nucleotide sequence: TGTGCCAGCAGGTACAGGGCGCTTGATGGCTACACCTTC. It encodes CASRYRALDGYTF.

V and J are TRBV28 and TRBJ1-2; D is uncertain. This CDR3 comprises 13 residues. V was shortened by 3 bases and J by 0 bases, with 5 bases between the two germline ends. CDR1 is MDHEN, CDR2 SYDVKM, per germline. In nucleotides, the CDR3 is TGTGCCAGCAGTTTTAGCGCTAACTATGGCTACACCTTC. It specifies CASSFSANYGYTF.

The V call is TRBV15, the J call TRBJ1-4; no reliable D call. Trimming took 1 base from V and 0 from J, leaving 6 bases between them. CDR1 LNHNV and CDR2 YYDKDF come from the germline V gene (reference sequence). This CDR3 region has 15 residues. The DNA of the CDR3 is TGTGCCACCAGCAGAGGAGGGTCAACTAATGAAAAACTGTTTTTT. It translates to CATSRGGSTNEKLFF.

This clone has a handful of counts. The chain couples TRBV2 to TRBJ1-3; TRBD1 matches 8 bases. The V segment lost 7 bases and the J segment 4 bases; nucleotides outside the gene matches: 12. This CDR3 region has 16 residues. The V gene's germline CDR1 is SNHLY and CDR2 FYNNEI. CDR3 coding DNA: TGTGCCAGCACTCCCCCGGGCAGGGGGCACGGAAACACCATATATTTT. Residues: CASTPPGRGHGNTIYF.

The chain recombines TRBV11-2 with TRBJ1-3; D possibly corresponds to TRBD1 (5 bases). This CDR3 is 16 amino acids long. Between the trimmed V and J ends, which lost 2 bases and 0 bases, there was a span of 11 bases. The germline CDR1 and CDR2 sequences are SGHAT and FQNNGV. CDR3 region: CASSLSGLYSGNTIYF. CDR3 nucleotides: TGTGCCAGCAGCTTATCGGGACTATACTCTGGAAACACCATATATTTT.

This rearrangement joins TRBV7-3 to TRBJ2-1; TRBD1 is a possible D gene (5 bases). CDR1 is SGHTA, CDR2 FQGTGA, per germline. This CDR3 is built from 13 residues. V was pared by 4 bases and J by 9 bases, with 13 bases between. The CDR3 DNA reads TGTGCCAGCAGCTGGCGGCAGGGAAGTGAGCAGTTCTTC. Its protein is CASSWRQGSEQFF.

J is TRBJ1-2 and V is TRBV6-6, with D maybe TRBD1 (5 bases). The CDR3 is 13 residues long. The germline gives CDR1 MNHNY, CDR2 SVGAGI (reference sequence). V was clipped by 0 bases and J by 6 bases, with 8 bases between them. The CDR3 DNA sequence: TGTGCCAGCAGTTACTCGCAGGGTAATGGCTACACCTTC. Protein: CASSYSQGNGYTF.

The chain joins TRBV5-6 to TRBJ1-1; a weak D match, TRBD1 (6 bases). Germline values: CDR1 SGHDT, CDR2 YYEEEE. This CDR3 is built from 14 residues. The V and J ends lost 8 bases and 1 base respectively, with 15 bases between them. CDR3 loop: CARMRTVKNTEAFF. The CDR3 DNA is TGTGCCAGGATGAGGACAGTGAAGAACACTGAAGCTTTCTTT.

This chain connects TRBV19 to TRBJ1-2; TRBD1 agrees at 11 bases. The CDR3 consists of 14 residues. Per germline, CDR1 LNHDA and CDR2 SQIVND (reference sequence). Trimming took 6 bases from V and 8 from J; bases not matched to a gene: 8. The CDR3 region is CASSRGQGARGYTF. CDR3 coding DNA: TGTGCCAGTAGCCGTGGACAGGGGGCGAGAGGCTACACCTTC. The variable domain in full, completed from reference TRBV19 and TRBJ1-2, reads DGGITQSPKYLFRKEGQNVTLSCEQNLNHDAMYWYRQDPGQGLRLIYYSQIVNDFQKGDIAEGYSVSREKKESFPLTVTSAQKNPTAFYLCASSRGQGARGYTFGSGTRLTVV.